This T cell receptor beta chain originates from a study of T cells after yellow fever vaccination. A word on this clonotype: Its antigen is not identified.

Germline V gene data show CDR1 as SGDLS and CDR2 as YYNGEE. Trimming left V 3 bases short and J 4 bases short, with 20 bases between. This CDR3 has 16 residues. The study, taken as a whole, reports: Relatively few clonotypes were ones that appeared in both CD4 and CD8 compartments. Clones from primary vaccination mostly reappeared after the booster (less than 98% CD4, about 85% CD8). Any FACS-sorted repertoire could hold abundant clonotypes that contaminate it from the bulk population.

A process of 5'RACE template switching, which added a universal primer site and UMIs, was used to make TCR cDNA. From the 5' RACE reads, TCRdb called clonotypes with MiXCR, one entry per CDR3 protein. Among 300,000 or so distinct CDR3 sequences listed, 13% were seen once. This TCR came from a man aged 25 to 40 who received the YFV17D yellow fever vaccine. The source material was CD4+ T cells sorted from PBMCs, sampled 45 days after the yellow fever booster vaccination. The rearrangement uses TRBV9 and TRBJ2-7; a possible D gene is TRBD2 (6 bases). CDR3 protein: CASSALEGGKVYEQYF. CDR3 bases: TGTGCCAGCAGCGCACTGGAGGGAGGAAAAGTATACGAGCAGTACTTC.